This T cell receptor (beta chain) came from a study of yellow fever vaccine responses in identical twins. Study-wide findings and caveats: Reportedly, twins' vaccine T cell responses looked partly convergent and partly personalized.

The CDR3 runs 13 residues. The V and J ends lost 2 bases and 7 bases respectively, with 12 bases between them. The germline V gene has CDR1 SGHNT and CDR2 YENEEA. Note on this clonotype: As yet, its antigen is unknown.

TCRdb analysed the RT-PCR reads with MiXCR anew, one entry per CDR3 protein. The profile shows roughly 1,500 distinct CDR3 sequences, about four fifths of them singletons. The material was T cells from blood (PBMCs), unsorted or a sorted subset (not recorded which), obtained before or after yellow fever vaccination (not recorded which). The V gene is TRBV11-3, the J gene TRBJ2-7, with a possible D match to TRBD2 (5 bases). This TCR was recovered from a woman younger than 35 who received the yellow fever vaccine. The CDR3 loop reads CASSLKKGVEQYF. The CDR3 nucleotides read TGTGCCAGCAGCTTAAAGAAGGGAGTGGAGCAGTACTTC.